The following is a T cell receptor (beta chain) sequence with its context. There are 15 residues in the CDR3. Looked up from germline, CDR1 is SGHNT and CDR2 is YYREEE (reference sequence). V was pared by 0 bases and J by 5 bases, with 12 bases between. This entry comes from a study of technical replicates of blood from several donors. TCRdb's table, derived via immunoSEQ multiplex PCR, lists solely in-frame clones and lacks some. The data show about 84,000 clones, with almost 98% seen just once and less than 0.2% held by the top ten. This chain uses TRBV5-4 with TRBJ2-1, with D maybe TRBD1 (5 bases). The receptor was derived from a human donor in good health. Input material: T cells isolated from PBMCs. The CDR3, as DNA: TGTGCCAGCAGCTTGGTCGCAGGGTTGAACAATGAGCAGTTCTTC. Translation: CASSLVAGLNNEQFF.